Each of the 16 T cell receptor beta chains below was sequenced from the same sample in a study of T-cell memory formation after mild COVID-19. MiXCR, run by TCRdb on the 5' RACE reads, gives a single entry per CDR3 protein. The sample lists about 110,000 distinct CDR3 sequences, about an eighth occurring once. The sample was PBMCs or a T cell subset sorted from them (not recorded which). The source of these receptors is an adult woman who had mild COVID-19 (a few samples of this study predate the infection). Cell type and time point are not known.

In the case of this clonotype: One end of the junction varies from germline; a read error may be responsible. The chain joins TRBV5-1 to TRBJ2-7; D may be TRBD2 (5 bases). CDR3 length equals 15 residues. Germline CDR1 reads SGHRS; CDR2 reads YFSETQ. As DNA, the CDR3 is TGCGACAGCAGCTTGGATTTTGGGCGGGCCTACGAGCAGTACTTC. Protein: CDSSLDFGRAYEQYF.

This clonotype was seen only a few times. The chain uses TRBV18 and TRBJ1-1, with a tentative D call TRBD1 (6 bases). V was clipped by 5 bases and J by 0 bases, with 22 bases between them. CDR3 length: 18 residues. Per germline, CDR1 KGHSH and CDR2 LQKENI. The CDR3 DNA follows: TGTGCCAGCTCATTTGTAGTGGCACGGGCAGGGGTGAACACTGAAGCTTTCTTT. Its protein is CASSFVVARAGVNTEAFF. Looking up the rest from reference TRBV18 and TRBJ1-1 gives the full variable domain: NAGVMQNPRHLVRRRGQEARLRCSPMKGHSHVYWYRQLPEEGLKFMVYLQKENIIDESGMPKERFSAEFPKEGPSILRIQQVVRGDSAAYFCASSFVVARAGVNTEAFFGQGTRLTVV.

This clonotype was recorded a few times. This sequence joins TRBV7-9 and TRBJ2-7; TRBD1 aligns across 7 bases. Trimming took 2 bases from V and 2 from J; bases not matched to a gene: 3. CDR1 and CDR2 (germline): SEHNR, FQNEAQ (reference sequence). CDR3 length: 14 residues. The CDR3 is CASSLRDSAYEQYF. Here the CDR3 DNA reads TGTGCCAGCAGCTTACGGGACAGTGCCTACGAGCAGTACTTC.

This clonotype turned up a few times. This chain links TRBV5-6 with TRBJ1-1, with no clear D. V lost 4 bases and J 7 bases, leaving 8 bases between the germline ends. The CDR3 is 11 residues long. From germline, CDR1 is SGHDT and CDR2 YYEEEE. The DNA of the CDR3 is TGTGCCAGCAGCCGGGATTTTGAAGCTTTCTTT. As protein: CASSRDFEAFF.

This clonotype was observed a few times. The rearrangement uses TRBV12-3 or TRBV12-4 and TRBJ2-1; perhaps TRBD2 as D (5 bases). This CDR3 is built from 13 residues. V lost 6 bases, J lost 0 bases, and 6 bases lay in between. CDR3 sequence (DNA): TGTGCCAGCAGGGAGGCCTCCTACAATGAGCAGTTCTTC. Translating gives CASREASYNEQFF.

The sample holds a few counts of this clonotype. This sequence joins TRBV14 and TRBJ2-7; tentatively, D is TRBD1 or TRBD2 (5 bases each). CDR1 and CDR2 from the germline V gene are SGHDN and FVKESK. Between the trimmed V and J ends, which lost 1 base and 4 bases, there was a span of 17 bases. The CDR3 extends over 16 amino acids. The CDR3 loop reads CASSQVEMGVGYEQYF. The CDR3 region has the DNA TGTGCCAGCAGCCAAGTCGAGATGGGGGTTGGGTACGAGCAGTACTTC.

In regard to this clonotype: A read error may produce the germline difference seen at one junction end. This chain joins TRBV5-6 and TRBJ2-7, with D maybe TRBD2 (5 bases). From germline, CDR1 is SGHDT and CDR2 YYEEEE. The CDR3 spans 12 residues. The CDR3 DNA reads as TGTGCCAGCAGCTTTCTTCGGACCGTGGAGGACTTC. Protein sequence: CASSFLRTVEDF.

The gene calls are TRBV19 and TRBJ2-7, with TRBD2 as a possible D gene (5 bases). The CDR3 runs 15 residues. The V gene lost 5 bases and the J gene lost 0 bases, with 14 bases spanning the gap. Germline V gene sequence: CDR1 LNHDA, CDR2 SQIVND (reference sequence). CDR3 region: CASSPGLDSSYEQYF. The DNA of the CDR3 is TGTGCCAGTAGTCCCGGACTGGATAGCTCCTACGAGCAGTACTTC.

This clonotype was seen many times. The CDR3 here is CASSLGQGDYEQYF. In nucleotides, the CDR3 is TGTGCCAGCAGCTTGGGACAGGGGGACTACGAGCAGTACTTC. The chain uses TRBV7-6 and TRBJ2-7; 11 positions agree with TRBD1. The V gene end was trimmed by 3 bases and the J gene end by 3 bases; junction bases not matched to a gene: 1. CDR1 SGHVS and CDR2 FNYEAQ come from the germline V gene. CDR3 length: 14 amino acids.

The sample holds a few counts of this clonotype. The chain joins TRBV6-5 to TRBJ1-2; D might be TRBD1 (5 bases). Germline V gives CDR1 MNHEY, CDR2 SVGAGI. The CDR3 is made up of 14 amino acids. Trimming pared 0 bases from V and 4 bases from J, leaving 9 bases between. CDR3 sequence (DNA): TGTGCCAGCAGTTACTCGCCCAGGGTCTATGGCTACACCTTC. This sequence encodes CASSYSPRVYGYTF.

This clonotype occurred a few times. This chain joins TRBV5-6 and TRBJ2-1; TRBD1 matches at 11 bases. The V and J ends lost 2 bases and 7 bases, in that order; junction bases with no gene match: 8. This CDR3 is 16 amino acids long. The germline V gene has CDR1 SGHDT and CDR2 YYEEEE. The CDR3 nucleotides read TGTGCCAGCAGCTTCCCCGGGACAGGGGGGGTGAATGAGCAGTTCTTC. The encoded protein is CASSFPGTGGVNEQFF.

The V gene is TRBV5-6, the J gene TRBJ1-2, with D perhaps matching TRBD1 (5 bases). Germline loops: CDR1 SGHDT, CDR2 YYEEEE. V lost 4 bases, J lost 4 bases, and 11 bases lay in between. The CDR3 loop spans 13 amino acids. Here the CDR3 reads CASSVTETYGYTF. CDR3 DNA sequence: TGTGCCAGCAGCGTGACAGAGACCTATGGCTACACCTTC.

The chain recombines TRBV2 with TRBJ2-5, with 11 bases identical to TRBD1. The germline gives CDR1 SNHLY, CDR2 FYNNEI. V trimming: 2 bases; J trimming: 5 bases; junction bases outside the gene matches: 4. CDR3 size: 15 residues. CDR3 DNA: TGTGCCAGCAGTGAAATCTGGGACAGGGGGGAGACCCAGTACTTC. It is translated as CASSEIWDRGETQYF.

This clonotype was seen repeatedly, ten times or more. CDR3 nucleotide sequence: TGTGCCAGCAGCCGTGGGACAGGGGGAAATCAGCCCCAGCATTTT. It translates to CASSRGTGGNQPQHF. The J gene is TRBJ1-5, the V gene TRBV7-2; TRBD1 matches at 11 bases. The J segment lost 4 bases and the V segment lost 5 bases, leaving 4 bases of the junction unmatched. Germline V lookup: CDR1 SGHTA, CDR2 FQGNSA. This CDR3 has 15 amino acids.

A few counts support this clonotype. The rearrangement uses TRBV4-2 and TRBJ2-4; 7 nucleotides match TRBD1. The CDR3 is 18 residues long. Germline CDR1 is LGHNA and CDR2 is YNFKEQ. The ends lost 3 bases at V and 8 bases at J; junction bases unmatched: 19. CDR3 bases: TGTGCCAGCAGCCAGGACGACAGGGTTACAGGGCTTAGCGACATTCAGTACTTC. This sequence encodes CASSQDDRVTGLSDIQYF.

This clonotype occurred a few times. V and J are TRBV24-1 and TRBJ2-5, with TRBD1 matching 7 bases. Germline lookup yields CDR1 KGHDR and CDR2 SFDVKD. V shed 1 base, J shed 2 bases, and the junction held 9 bases outside the gene matches. This CDR3 contains 17 residues. The CDR3 coding sequence is TGTGCCACCAGTGATTTCGGACAGGCGACTCTTCAAGAGACCCAGTACTTC. It translates to CATSDFGQATLQETQYF.